These T cell receptor beta chains were read from a single sample in a study of shared clonotypes between healthy human individuals. Method: immunoSEQ multiplex PCR; TCRdb's copy keeps in-frame clones and lacks some. The sample lists about a million clones, 70% to 80% occurring once. Specimen: memory CD4+ T cells from PBMCs. These receptors came from a man aged 18 to 29 in good health. Some clones in this sample may be carry-over from other donors' samples. Each CDR3 is given without its conserved first and last residue.

V gene	J gene	CDR3 protein
TRBV7-3	TRBJ2-5	ASSLGLANQETQY
TRBV2	TRBJ1-5	ASRLGQELNQPQH
TRBV9	TRBJ2-3	ASNGGRAVADTQY
TRBV28	TRBJ2-7	ASTSASGDRYEQY
TRBV19	TRBJ1-4	ASSTFRAGSEKLF
TRBV28	TRBJ2-6	ASSLNWAGANVLT
TRBV6-4	TRBJ2-5	ASSGGRLNSQETQY
TRBV19	TRBJ2-4	ASSYRGGSLAKNIQY
TRBV15	TRBJ1-1	ATSRAPAAMNTEAF
TRBV5-1	TRBJ1-5	ASSPNGGDQPQH
TRBV5-5	TRBJ1-2	ASSPTSQVGGYT
TRBV28	TRBJ1-2	ASSLNRGQGYT
TRBV4-1	TRBJ2-7	ASSHPGQGAYEQY
TRBV29-1	TRBJ2-1	SVAPLAGANGQF
TRBV28	TRBJ1-1	ASSAQRQGTEAF
TRBV4-1	TRBJ2-5	ASSQPTGETETQY
TRBV9	TRBJ2-2	ASSPRLANTGELF
TRBV6-5	TRBJ1-2	ASSYSIGLAAYT
TRBV6-5	TRBJ2-1	ASSYSEGSNEQF
TRBV19	TRBJ2-7	ASSLTVSSYEQY
TRBV18	TRBJ1-5	ASSPRQAGQPQH
TRBV27	TRBJ2-7	ASAFVWGDEQY
TRBV27	TRBJ1-2	ASRTRGYGYGYT
TRBV5-1	TRBJ2-1	ASSLAEVAGAYNEQF
TRBV18	TRBJ2-3	ASSPWTSGNTDTQY
TRBV5-6	TRBJ1-1	ASSRLGQANTEAF
TRBV30	TRBJ1-2	AWSRGQGSGYT
TRBV11-2	TRBJ2-7	ASSLESLAGGVPYEQY
TRBV4-3	TRBJ2-7	ASSRGTSGRAGDEQY
TRBV5-4	TRBJ1-5	ASTPRQGTNQPQH
TRBV7-2	TRBJ2-5	ASSFRSSGSRETQY
TRBV30	TRBJ1-5	AWSVPISNQPQH
TRBV2	TRBJ1-5	ASSPILVGSQPQH
TRBV7-2	TRBJ2-1	ASSRELAGGYNEQF
TRBV28	TRBJ2-5	ASRSQGLAQETQY
TRBV2	TRBJ1-4	ASRAGATNEKLF
TRBV7-2	TRBJ2-4	ASSFTGTGDIQY
TRBV25-1	TRBJ1-5	ASSKSEGNQPQH
TRBV4-3	TRBJ2-7	ASSHKIGLSYEQY
TRBV5-1	TRBJ2-2	ASSSGQGSTGELF
TRBV5-1	TRBJ2-3	ASRPTSGSPDTQY
TRBV20-1	TRBJ2-5	SALVQETQY
TRBV4-2	TRBJ1-5	ASSQSETGGDQPQH
TRBV28	TRBJ1-2	ASNTGRYGYT
TRBV6-6	TRBJ2-5	ASSYPGRGLGETQY